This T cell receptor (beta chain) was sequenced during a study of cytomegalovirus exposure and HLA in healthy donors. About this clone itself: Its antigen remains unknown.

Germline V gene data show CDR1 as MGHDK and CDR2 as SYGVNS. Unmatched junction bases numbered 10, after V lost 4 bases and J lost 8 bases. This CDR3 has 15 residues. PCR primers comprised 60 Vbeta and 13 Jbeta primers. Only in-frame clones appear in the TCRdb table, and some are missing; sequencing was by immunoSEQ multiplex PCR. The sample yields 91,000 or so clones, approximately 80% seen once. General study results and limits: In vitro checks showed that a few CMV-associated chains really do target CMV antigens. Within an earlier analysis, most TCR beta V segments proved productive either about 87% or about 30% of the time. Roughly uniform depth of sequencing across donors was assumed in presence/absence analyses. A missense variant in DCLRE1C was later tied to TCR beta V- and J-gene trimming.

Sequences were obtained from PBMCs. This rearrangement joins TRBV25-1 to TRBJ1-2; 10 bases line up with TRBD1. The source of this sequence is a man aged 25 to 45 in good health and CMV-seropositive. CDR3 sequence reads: CASSARDRGSRGYTF. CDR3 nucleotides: TGTGCCAGCAGTGCCCGGGACAGGGGATCTAGAGGCTACACCTTC.